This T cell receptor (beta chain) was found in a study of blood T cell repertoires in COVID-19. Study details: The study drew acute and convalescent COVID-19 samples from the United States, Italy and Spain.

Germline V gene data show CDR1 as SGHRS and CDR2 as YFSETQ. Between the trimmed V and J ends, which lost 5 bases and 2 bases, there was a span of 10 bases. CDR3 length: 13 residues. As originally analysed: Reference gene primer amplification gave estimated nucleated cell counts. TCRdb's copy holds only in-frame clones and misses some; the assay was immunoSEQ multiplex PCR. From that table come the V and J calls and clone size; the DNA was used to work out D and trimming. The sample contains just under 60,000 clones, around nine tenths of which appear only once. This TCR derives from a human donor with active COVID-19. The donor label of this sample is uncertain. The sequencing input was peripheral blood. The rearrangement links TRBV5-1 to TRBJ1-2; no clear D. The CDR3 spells CASSSGANYGYTF. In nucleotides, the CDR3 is TGCGCCAGCAGTTCAGGCGCCAACTATGGCTACACCTTC.